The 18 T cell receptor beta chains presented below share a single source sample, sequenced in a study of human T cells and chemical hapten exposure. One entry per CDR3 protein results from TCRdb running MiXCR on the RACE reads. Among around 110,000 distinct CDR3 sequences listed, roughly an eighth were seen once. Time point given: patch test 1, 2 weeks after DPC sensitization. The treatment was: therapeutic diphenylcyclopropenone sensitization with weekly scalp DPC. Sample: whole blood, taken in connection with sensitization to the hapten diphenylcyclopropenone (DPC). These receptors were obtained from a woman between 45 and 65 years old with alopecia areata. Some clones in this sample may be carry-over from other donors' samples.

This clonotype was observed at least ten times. The CDR3 nucleotides are TGTGCCAGCGGTTACGGGGAGCTGTTTTTT. Translation: CASGYGELFF. This chain joins TRBV28 and TRBJ2-2; D gene ambiguous. This CDR3 comprises 10 residues. Germline V gene data show CDR1 as MDHEN and CDR2 as SYDVKM. V was trimmed by 8 bases and J by 7 bases, leaving 5 bases between them.

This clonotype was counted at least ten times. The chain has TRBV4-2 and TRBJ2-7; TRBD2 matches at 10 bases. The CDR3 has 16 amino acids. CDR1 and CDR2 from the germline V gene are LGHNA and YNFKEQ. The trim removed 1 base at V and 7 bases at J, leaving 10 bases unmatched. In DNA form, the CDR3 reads TGTGCCAGCAGCCAAGCAGTTGGGACTAGCGCCCTAGAGCAGTACTTC. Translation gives CASSQAVGTSALEQYF.

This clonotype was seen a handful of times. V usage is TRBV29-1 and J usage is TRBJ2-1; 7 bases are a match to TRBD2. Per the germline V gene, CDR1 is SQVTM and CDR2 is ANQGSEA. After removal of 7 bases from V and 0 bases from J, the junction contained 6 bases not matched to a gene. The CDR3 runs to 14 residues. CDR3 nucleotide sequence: TGCAGCGCTTCTAGCGGAAGCTCCTACAATGAGCAGTTCTTC. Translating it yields CSASSGSSYNEQFF.

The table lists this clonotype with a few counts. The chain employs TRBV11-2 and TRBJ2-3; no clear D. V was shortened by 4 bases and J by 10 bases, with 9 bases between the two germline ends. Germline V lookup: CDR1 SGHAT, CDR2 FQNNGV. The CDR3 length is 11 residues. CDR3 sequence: CASSSVRAQYF. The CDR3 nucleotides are TGTGCCAGCAGCTCAGTTCGAGCGCAGTATTTT.

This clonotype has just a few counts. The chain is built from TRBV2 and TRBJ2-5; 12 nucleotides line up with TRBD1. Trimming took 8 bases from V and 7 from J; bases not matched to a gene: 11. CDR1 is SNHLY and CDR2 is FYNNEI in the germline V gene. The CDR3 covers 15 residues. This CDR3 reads CASQSGTGGVGTQYF. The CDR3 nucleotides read TGTGCCAGCCAAAGTGGGACAGGGGGCGTCGGGACCCAGTACTTC.

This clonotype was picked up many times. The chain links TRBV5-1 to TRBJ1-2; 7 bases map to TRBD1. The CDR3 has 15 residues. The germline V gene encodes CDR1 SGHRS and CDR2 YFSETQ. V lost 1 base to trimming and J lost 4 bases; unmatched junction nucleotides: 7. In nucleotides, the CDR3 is TGCGCCAGCAGCTTGACAGGGGAAAAGATCTATGGCTACACCTTC. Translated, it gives CASSLTGEKIYGYTF.

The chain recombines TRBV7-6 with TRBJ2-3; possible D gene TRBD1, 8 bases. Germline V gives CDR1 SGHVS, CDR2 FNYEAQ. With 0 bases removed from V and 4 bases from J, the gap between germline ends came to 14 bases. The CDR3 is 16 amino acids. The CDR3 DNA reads TGTGCCAGCAGCTTAGCTCACAGGGGGAGGGCAGATACGCAGTATTTT. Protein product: CASSLAHRGRADTQYF. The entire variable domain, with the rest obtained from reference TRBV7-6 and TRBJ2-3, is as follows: GAGVSQSPRYKVTKRGQDVALRCDPISGHVSLYWYRQALGQGPEFLTYFNYEAQQDKSGLPNDRFSAERPEGSISTLTIQRTEQRDSAMYRCASSLAHRGRADTQYFGPGTRLTVL.

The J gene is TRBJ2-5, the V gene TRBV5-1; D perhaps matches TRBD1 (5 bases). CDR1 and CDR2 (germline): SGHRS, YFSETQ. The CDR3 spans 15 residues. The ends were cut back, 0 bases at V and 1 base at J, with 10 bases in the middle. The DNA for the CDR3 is TGCGCCAGCAGCTTGGAGGACACCCTCCAAGAGACCCAGTACTTC. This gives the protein CASSLEDTLQETQYF.

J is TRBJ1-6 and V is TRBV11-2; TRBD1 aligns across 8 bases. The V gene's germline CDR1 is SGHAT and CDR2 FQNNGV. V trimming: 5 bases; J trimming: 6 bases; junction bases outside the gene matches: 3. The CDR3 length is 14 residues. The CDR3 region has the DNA TGTGCCAGCAGCCGGACAGGGATTAATTCACCCCTCCACTTT. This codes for CASSRTGINSPLHF. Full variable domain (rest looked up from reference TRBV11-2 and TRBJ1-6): EAGVAQSPRYKIIEKRQSVAFWCNPISGHATLYWYQQILGQGPKLLIQFQNNGVVDDSQLPKDRFSAERLKGVDSTLKIQPAKLEDSAVYLCASSRTGINSPLHFGNGTRLTVT.

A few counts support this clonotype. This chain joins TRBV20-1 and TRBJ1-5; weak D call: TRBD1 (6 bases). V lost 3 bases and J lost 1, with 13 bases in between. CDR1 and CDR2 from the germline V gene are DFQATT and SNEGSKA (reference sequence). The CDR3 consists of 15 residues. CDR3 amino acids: CSARAGAGSNQPQHF. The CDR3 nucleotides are TGCAGTGCTAGGGCAGGGGCCGGGAGCAATCAGCCCCAGCATTTT.

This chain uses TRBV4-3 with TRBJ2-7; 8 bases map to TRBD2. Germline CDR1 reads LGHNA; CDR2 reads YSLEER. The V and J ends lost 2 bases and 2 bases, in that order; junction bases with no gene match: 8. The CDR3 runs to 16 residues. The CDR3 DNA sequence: TGCGCCAGCAGCCAATCGGCAAGCGGGGGAGCCTACGAGCAGTACTTC. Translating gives CASSQSASGGAYEQYF.

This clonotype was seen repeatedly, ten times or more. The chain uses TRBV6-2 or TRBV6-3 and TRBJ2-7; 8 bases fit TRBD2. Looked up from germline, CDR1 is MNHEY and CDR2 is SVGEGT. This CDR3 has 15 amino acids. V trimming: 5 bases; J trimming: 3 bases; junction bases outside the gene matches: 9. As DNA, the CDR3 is TGTGCCAGCAGTCCTACAAGCGGGAGAAACTACGAGCAGTACTTC. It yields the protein CASSPTSGRNYEQYF.

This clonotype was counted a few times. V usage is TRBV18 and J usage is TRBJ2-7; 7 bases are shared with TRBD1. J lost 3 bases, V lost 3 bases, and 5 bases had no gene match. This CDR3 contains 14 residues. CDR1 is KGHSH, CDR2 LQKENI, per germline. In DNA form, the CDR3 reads TGTGCCAGCTCACCCGGGACAGCCAACTACGAGCAGTACTTC. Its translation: CASSPGTANYEQYF.

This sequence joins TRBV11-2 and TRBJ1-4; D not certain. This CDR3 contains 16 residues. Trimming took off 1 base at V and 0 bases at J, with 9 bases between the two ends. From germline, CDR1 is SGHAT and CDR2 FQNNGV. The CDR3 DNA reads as TGTGCCAGCAGCTTAGGCTCGGGAGCAACTAATGAAAAACTGTTTTTT. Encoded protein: CASSLGSGATNEKLFF.

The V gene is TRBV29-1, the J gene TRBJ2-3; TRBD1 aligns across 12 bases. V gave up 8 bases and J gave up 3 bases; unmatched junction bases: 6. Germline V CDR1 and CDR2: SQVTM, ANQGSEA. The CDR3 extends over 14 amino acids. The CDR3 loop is CSTGGQGATDTQYF. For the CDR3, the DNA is TGCAGCACGGGGGGACAGGGGGCGACAGATACGCAGTATTTT.

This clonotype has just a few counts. The CDR3 protein is CASSLSQVAGELFF. The CDR3 DNA follows: TGTGCCAGCAGTTTATCCCAGGTTGCGGGGGAGCTGTTTTTT. The chain is built from TRBV28 and TRBJ2-2; D unclear. CDR3 length: 14 amino acids. Germline loops: CDR1 MDHEN, CDR2 SYDVKM. V shed 1 base and J shed 8 bases, with 11 bases lying between them.

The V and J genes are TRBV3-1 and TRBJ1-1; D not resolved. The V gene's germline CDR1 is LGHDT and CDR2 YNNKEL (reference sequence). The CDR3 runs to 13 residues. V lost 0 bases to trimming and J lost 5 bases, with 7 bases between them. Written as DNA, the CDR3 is TGTGCCAGCAGCCAAGATTGGGAAACTGAAGCTTTCTTT. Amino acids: CASSQDWETEAFF.

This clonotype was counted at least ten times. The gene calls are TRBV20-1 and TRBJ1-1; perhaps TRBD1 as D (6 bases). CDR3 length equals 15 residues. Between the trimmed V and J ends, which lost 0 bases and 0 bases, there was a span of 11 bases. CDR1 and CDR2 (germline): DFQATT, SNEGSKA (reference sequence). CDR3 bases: TGCAGTGCTAGAGATGGGGGGACACTGAACACTGAAGCTTTCTTT. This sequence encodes CSARDGGTLNTEAFF.